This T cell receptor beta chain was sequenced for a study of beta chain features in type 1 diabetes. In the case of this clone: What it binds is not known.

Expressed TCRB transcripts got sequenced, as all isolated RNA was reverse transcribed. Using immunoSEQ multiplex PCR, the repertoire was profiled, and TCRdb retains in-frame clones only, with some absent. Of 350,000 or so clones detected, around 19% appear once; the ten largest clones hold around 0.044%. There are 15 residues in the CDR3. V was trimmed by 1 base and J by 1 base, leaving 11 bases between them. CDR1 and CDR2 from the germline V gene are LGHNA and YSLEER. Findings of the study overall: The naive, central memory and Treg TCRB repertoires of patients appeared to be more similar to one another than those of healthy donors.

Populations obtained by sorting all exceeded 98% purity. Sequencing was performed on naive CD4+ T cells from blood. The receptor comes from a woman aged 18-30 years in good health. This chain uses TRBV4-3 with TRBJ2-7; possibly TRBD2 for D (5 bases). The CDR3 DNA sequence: TGCGCCAGCAGCCAAGTAATCGGGGAATCCTACGAGCAGTACTTC. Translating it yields CASSQVIGESYEQYF.